Sequencing of this T cell receptor (beta chain) was carried out in a study of blood T cell repertoires in COVID-19. The wider study: Material from acute and convalescent COVID-19 was sourced from the United States, Italy and Spain. T cells, B-cell-depleted T cells, or PBMCs provided the cDNA or gDNA that served as material.

Produced via immunoSEQ multiplex PCR; TCRdb's table is partial and in-frame only. The table includes some 390,000 clones, over 85% detected once. Participants were aged about 18 to 100 years from 20 to 30 US areas. Participants' reported clinical history set cohort assignment. The V gene lost 8 bases and the J gene lost 5 bases, with 19 bases spanning the gap. CDR3 length: 15 residues. Germline V gene data show CDR1 as MNHEY and CDR2 as SMNVEV (reference sequence). The sample taken for sequencing was PBMCs or T cells enriched from blood (not recorded which). This clonotype originated in a young woman who had recovered from COVID-19. The V and J genes are TRBV27 and TRBJ1-5, with a weak D call TRBD1 (5 bases). CDR3 loop: CASLARATSDQPQHF. The CDR3 DNA reads TGTGCCAGCCTTGCCAGGGCAACCTCGGATCAGCCCCAGCATTTT.